A selection of T cell receptor beta chains follows, all from one sample in a study of T cells in Graves' hyperthyroidism and ophthalmopathy. MiXCR was run by TCRdb on the multiplex PCR reads, yielding one entry per CDR3 protein. This table has more than 500,000 distinct CDR3 sequences, 14% appearing once. Sequenced: blood. These receptors all stem from a woman aged 40 to 55 with Graves' hyperthyroidism. CDR3s include the opening cysteine and the closing phenylalanine or tryptophan. The order of the fields is clone size, J gene, V gene, D gene, CDR3 protein, CDR3 DNA. A D gene is named only where the DNA matches it firmly. Some rows mark clone size as missing; the rest say once, few, many or name a class of expanded clone.

many,TRBJ2-1,TRBV7-9,NA,CASSSFLAGSYNEQFF,TGTGCCAGCAGCTCCTTCCTCGCGGGCTCCTACAATGAGCAGTTCTTC
NA,TRBJ2-1,TRBV7-6,NA,CASSLAQGGYNEQFF,TGTGCCAGCAGCTTAGCGCAAGGCGGTTACAATGAGCAGTTCTTC
NA,TRBJ1-2,TRBV20-1,NA,CSASVSGWGYTF,TGCAGTGCTAGTGTGTCGGGCTGGGGCTACACCTTC
few,TRBJ2-2,TRBV5-4,TRBD1,CASSLNFRDRGVIGTGELFF,TGTGCCAGCAGCTTGAATTTCCGGGACAGGGGCGTCATAGGAACCGGGGAGCTGTTTTTT
many,TRBJ2-7,TRBV11-1,TRBD2,CASSRTSGSVPYEQYF,TGTGCCAGCAGTCGGACTAGCGGGAGTGTTCCCTACGAGCAGTACTTC
NA,TRBJ2-7,TRBV6-1,TRBD2,CASSYRRTSGYEQYF,TGTGCCAGCAGTTATAGACGGACTAGCGGTTACGAGCAGTACTTC
many,TRBJ2-6,TRBV2,NA,CASRGQSSGANVLTF,TGTGCCAGCAGGGGGCAGAGCTCTGGGGCCAACGTCCTGACTTTC
NA,TRBJ2-4,TRBV5-4,NA,CASAEGPDIQYF,TGTGCCAGCGCCGAGGGGCCTGACATTCAGTACTTC
NA,TRBJ2-7,TRBV15,NA,CATSRVAGTLYEQYF,TGTGCCACCAGCAGGGTAGCCGGGACACTCTACGAGCAGTACTTC
many,TRBJ2-2,TRBV24-1,NA,CATSDPRTGGGELFF,TGTGCCACCAGTGATCCACGGACCGGAGGCGGGGAGCTGTTTTTT
many,TRBJ1-6,TRBV28,TRBD1,CASSSPTGGESPLHF,TGTGCCAGCTCCTCCCCCACAGGGGGCGAGTCACCCCTCCACTTT
many,TRBJ1-2,TRBV28,NA,CASLEGGREFNGYTF,TGTGCCAGCCTTGAGGGGGGGCGCGAGTTTAATGGCTACACCTTC
many,TRBJ2-7,TRBV28,TRBD2,CASREVLAGAVEQYF,TGTGCCAGCAGGGAGGTGCTAGCGGGAGCTGTGGAGCAGTACTTC
NA,TRBJ2-5,TRBV2,NA,CASSVVGAAQETQYF,TGTGCCAGCAGTGTGGTGGGGGCGGCCCAAGAGACCCAGTACTTC
many,TRBJ2-7,TRBV2,TRBD1,CASSGLGQRAEEQYF,TGTGCCAGCAGTGGCCTGGGACAGAGGGCCGAGGAGCAGTACTTC
many,TRBJ2-7,TRBV11-1,NA,CASSWARGDYEQYF,TGTGCCAGCAGCTGGGCCCGCGGCGACTACGAGCAGTACTTC
many,TRBJ1-1,TRBV27,NA,CATKRGVDEAFF,TGTGCCACCAAAAGGGGGGTGGATGAAGCTTTCTTT
many,TRBJ2-1,TRBV3-1,NA,CASSQEGAMHEQFF,TGTGCCAGCAGCCAAGAAGGGGCGATGCATGAGCAGTTCTTC
many,TRBJ2-3,TRBV29-1,TRBD2,CSVGLAGKYTDTQYF,TGCAGCGTGGGACTAGCGGGGAAATACACAGATACGCAGTATTTT
many,TRBJ2-1,TRBV11-2,NA,CASSSTGPGPYNEQFF,TGTGCCAGCAGCTCAACAGGGCCGGGCCCCTACAATGAGCAGTTCTTC
few,TRBJ2-2,TRBV7-8,TRBD2,CASSSTNRLARNTGELFF,TGTGCCAGCAGCTCCACAAACAGACTAGCGCGGAACACCGGGGAGCTGTTTTTT
many,TRBJ1-2,TRBV4-1,TRBD1,CASSQGGTGGYGYTF,TGCGCCAGCAGCCAAGGAGGCACAGGGGGTTATGGCTACACCTTC
many,TRBJ2-2,TRBV27,NA,CASSFIGNTGELFF,TGTGCCAGCAGCTTTATTGGGAACACCGGGGAGCTGTTTTTT
many,TRBJ2-1,TRBV5-6,TRBD1,CASSTRTGGWVARAYNEQFF,TGTGCCAGCAGCACCAGGACAGGGGGCTGGGTCGCGCGGGCTTACAATGAGCAGTTCTTC
many,TRBJ2-3,TRBV5-1,TRBD2,CASSLMRERDTQYF,TGCGCCAGCAGCTTGATGCGGGAGAGAGATACGCAGTATTTT
few,TRBJ2-4,TRBV7-2,TRBD2,CASSLSIAGTSPPPLSKNIQYF,TGTGCCAGCAGCTTAAGTATTGCGGGGACTAGCCCACCTCCACTCTCCAAAAACATTCAGTACTTC
many,TRBJ2-7,TRBV7-9,NA,CASSLDRQGNEQYF,TGTGCCAGCAGCTTAGATCGGCAGGGGAACGAGCAGTACTTC
many,TRBJ2-5,TRBV28,NA,CASSLTRFQETQYF,TGTGCCAGCAGTTTAACCCGGTTCCAAGAGACCCAGTACTTC
many,TRBJ2-7,TRBV5-1,NA,CASSPPGPAYEQYF,TGCGCCAGCAGCCCTCCGGGCCCTGCCTACGAGCAGTACTTC
many,TRBJ1-1,TRBV28,NA,CASSSEVLNTEAFF,TGTGCCAGCAGTTCGGAGGTACTGAACACTGAAGCTTTCTTT
few,TRBJ1-2,TRBV6-1,NA,CAGTPGAANPGDRYTF,TGTGCCGGAACCCCCGGGGCCGCGAATCCAGGGGATCGCTACACCTTC
NA,TRBJ1-5,TRBV27,TRBD1,CASSLLRDRGPTQHF,TGTGCCAGCAGTTTACTGCGGGACAGGGGGCCGACCCAGCATTTT
few,TRBJ2-5,TRBV20-1,NA,CSASGQGTLETQYF,TGCAGTGCTAGTGGGCAGGGGACGTTGGAGACCCAGTACTTC
many,TRBJ2-3,TRBV15,TRBD2,CATSRVVVMASGVEDTQYF,TGTGCCACCAGCAGAGTGGTAGTAATGGCTAGCGGGGTGGAAGATACGCAGTATTTT
many,TRBJ1-5,TRBV4-1,TRBD1,CASSQDWTGRNQPQHF,TGCGCCAGCAGCCAAGACTGGACAGGGAGGAATCAGCCCCAGCATTTT
many,TRBJ2-3,TRBV6-1,TRBD2,CASSPAGVGTDTQYF,TGTGCCAGCAGTCCCGCGGGAGTAGGGACAGATACGCAGTATTTT
many,TRBJ2-5,TRBV28,NA,CASSQLIRVGQYF,TGTGCCAGCAGTCAACTAATCAGGGTAGGCCAGTACTTC
many,TRBJ2-2,TRBV20-1,NA,CSALWGGELFF,TGCAGTGCTCTTTGGGGCGGGGAGCTGTTTTTT
NA,TRBJ2-7,TRBV5-6,TRBD1,CASSWDRVYEQYF,TGTGCCAGCAGTTGGGACAGGGTCTACGAGCAGTACTTC
many,TRBJ2-3,TRBV30,TRBD1,CAWRDSRSSTDTQYF,TGTGCCTGGCGGGACAGCCGATCAAGCACAGATACGCAGTATTTT
NA,TRBJ2-3,TRBV28,TRBD2,CASSLSSGVTQYF,TGTGCCAGCAGTTTATCTAGCGGGGTTACGCAGTATTTT
many,TRBJ2-1,TRBV27,TRBD2,CASSSNLGLASYNEQFF,TGTGCCAGCAGTTCCAACCTGGGACTAGCGTCCTACAATGAGCAGTTCTTC
many,TRBJ2-3,TRBV7-2,NA,CASSPLVATQYF,TGTGCCAGCAGCCCGCTAGTGGCTACGCAGTATTTT
NA,TRBJ2-3,TRBV6-1,TRBD1,CASSSPGQPTDTQYF,TGTGCCAGCAGTTCCCCGGGACAGCCCACAGATACGCAGTATTTT
many,TRBJ2-5,TRBV10-3,NA,CAIDQGPLRETQYF,TGTGCCATCGACCAGGGCCCATTGAGGGAGACCCAGTACTTC
NA,TRBJ1-1,TRBV15,NA,CATSRGGNTEAFF,TGTGCCACCAGCAGGGGAGGGAACACTGAAGCTTTCTTT
NA,TRBJ2-3,TRBV30,NA,CAWSAGSRADTQYF,TGTGCCTGGAGTGCGGGTTCCCGGGCAGATACGCAGTATTTT
NA,TRBJ2-3,TRBV6-2/TRBV6-3,NA,CASSRREGSTDTQYF,TGTGCCAGCAGTCGACGAGAGGGCAGCACAGATACGCAGTATTTT
few,TRBJ1-1,TRBV19,NA,CASSILGGTTEAFF,TGTGCCAGTAGTATCCTTGGTGGGACCACTGAAGCTTTCTTT
many,TRBJ2-3,TRBV20-1,NA,CSASTGNTDTQYF,TGCAGTGCTAGTACAGGGAACACAGATACGCAGTATTTT
many,TRBJ2-7,TRBV6-1,TRBD2,CASPPGLVISEQYF,TGTGCCAGCCCACCGGGACTAGTGATATCCGAGCAGTACTTC
many,TRBJ2-3,TRBV6-1,NA,CASSGAISTDTQYF,TGTGCCAGCAGTGGTGCGATAAGCACAGATACGCAGTATTTT
few,TRBJ1-5,TRBV5-5,NA,CASSPFLGTSNQPQHF,TGTGCCAGCAGCCCTTTTTTGGGGACCTCCAATCAGCCCCAGCATTTT
NA,TRBJ2-1,TRBV30,TRBD1,CAWNSGQGIDEQFF,TGTGCCTGGAATTCTGGACAGGGTATTGATGAGCAGTTCTTC
NA,TRBJ2-7,TRBV5-1,NA,CASSLAASPYEQYF,TGCGCCAGCAGCTTGGCTGCCAGCCCCTACGAGCAGTACTTC
NA,TRBJ2-5,TRBV14,NA,CASSHTSRVGETQYF,TGTGCCAGCAGCCACACAAGCAGGGTTGGGGAGACCCAGTACTTC
few,TRBJ1-5,TRBV28,NA,CASGLGVPNQPQHF,TGTGCCAGCGGTTTGGGGGTCCCCAATCAGCCCCAGCATTTT